The rows below give T cell receptor beta chains drawn from one sample of a study of read filtering for tumor transcriptome and immune sequencing. TCRdb itself ran the reads through MiXCR, one entry per CDR3 protein. Of about 90,000 distinct CDR3 sequences in the sample, over 9% were seen once. Input material: a population of CD138-negative cells sorted from bone marrow. All receptors come from a donor at least 40 years old with multiple myeloma. Both conserved end residues are part of each CDR3. D genes are given only for firm matches. Some rows mark clone size as missing; the rest say once, few, many or name a class of expanded clone.

TRBD1 TRBJ2-1 - 14 TRBV28 TGTGCCAGCAATATCGGGACAGGTTACAATGAGCAGTTCTTC CASNIGTGYNEQFF
TRBD2 TRBJ2-1 many 16 TRBV28 TGTGCCAGCAGTTTACAAGGTAGCGGGTTTATTAATGAGCAGTTCTTC CASSLQGSGFINEQFF
- TRBJ2-5 - 15 TRBV20-1 TGCAGTGCTAGAGGTTTGAGGGGAGAACAAGAGACCCAGTACTTC CSARGLRGEQETQYF
- TRBJ2-3 many 13 TRBV29-1 TGCAGCGCAGCCGGCCATAGCACAGATACGCAGTATTTT CSAAGHSTDTQYF
- TRBJ2-1 many 15 TRBV6-5 TGTGCCAGCAGCCCGGACTGGGGCTATTACAATGAGCAGTTCTTC CASSPDWGYYNEQFF
- TRBJ1-1 many 11 TRBV29-1 TGCAGCGCCAGAACGAACACTGAAGCTTTCTTT CSARTNTEAFF
- TRBJ2-7 many 13 TRBV10-3 TGTGCCATCAGTAGCGGAGTATCCTACGAGCAGTACTTC CAISSGVSYEQYF
TRBD1 TRBJ2-5 many 13 TRBV2 TGTGCCAGCAGTGGGGACAGCCGGGAGACCCAGTACTTC CASSGDSRETQYF
TRBD1 TRBJ1-5 many 13 TRBV30 TGTGCCTGGAGTTCGACAGGGAGGCAGCCCCAGCATTTT CAWSSTGRQPQHF
TRBD2 TRBJ2-5 - 16 TRBV7-3 TGTGCCAGCAGCCCGTCCGTAGCGGGAGGGAGAGAGACCCAGTACTTC CASSPSVAGGRETQYF
- TRBJ1-1 many 15 TRBV11-3 TGTGCCAGCAGCTACACAGGGAACTTTAACACTGAAGCTTTCTTT CASSYTGNFNTEAFF
- TRBJ2-1 - 15 TRBV27 TGTGCCATCAGTTTTACGGGCTTACCCTACAATGAGAAGTTCTTC CAISFTGLPYNEKFF
- TRBJ2-6 many 15 TRBV11-2 TGTGCCAGCAGCTGGGTTGGGGCTGGGGCCAACGTCCTGACTTTC CASSWVGAGANVLTF
- TRBJ1-3 - 17 TRBV12-3/TRBV12-4 TGTGCCAGCAGTAAGTCCGTACACAGGCTGGCTGGAAACACCATATATTTT CASSKSVHRLAGNTIYF
TRBD1 TRBJ1-1 - 13 TRBV29-1 TGCAGCGCCAACAGGGACAGAAACACTGAAGCTTTCTTT CSANRDRNTEAFF
- TRBJ1-1 many 14 TRBV12-3/TRBV12-4 TGTGCCAGCAGTAACGAGGACAGAGCCGATGAAGCTTTCTTT CASSNEDRADEAFF
- TRBJ2-1 many 14 TRBV5-1 TGCGCCAGCAGCCCGATGACAGAAAGCTCAACCCAGTTCTTC CASSPMTESSTQFF
TRBD1 TRBJ1-4 many 13 TRBV2 TGTGCCAGCAGGACAGGGAGGAGCGAAAAACTGTTTTTT CASRTGRSEKLFF
- TRBJ2-1 many 15 TRBV10-3 TGTGCCATCAGTGAACAGCCCGACTCCTACAATGAGCAGTTCTTC CAISEQPDSYNEQFF
- TRBJ2-6 many 14 TRBV20-1 TGCAGTGCTAGTGGACGGTCTCAGGCCAACGTCCTGACTTTC CSASGRSQANVLTF
- TRBJ1-1 many 14 TRBV7-8 TGTGCCAGCAGCTTAGGGGGTTCTATTTCTGAAGCTTTCTTT CASSLGGSISEAFF
- TRBJ1-1 many 14 TRBV7-2 TGTGCCAGCAGCTTAAAAAGGGAGAACACTGAAGCTTTCTTT CASSLKRENTEAFF
- TRBJ2-1 many 10 TRBV20-1 TGCAGTGGACTGGGAAATGAGCAGTTCTTC CSGLGNEQFF
- TRBJ2-1 many 18 TRBV28 TGTGCCAGCAGTTTACCCAGAGGGACGGCCAGCTCCTACAATGAGCAGTTCTTC CASSLPRGTASSYNEQFF
TRBD2 TRBJ2-1 - 15 TRBV30 TGTGCCTGGAGTGCGCCCGGGACTAACTACGATGAGCAGTTCTTC CAWSAPGTNYDEQFF
- TRBJ2-1 many 14 TRBV2 TGTGCCAGCTTGTCAGGACAGACAGTCAATGAGCAGTTCTTC CASLSGQTVNEQFF
- TRBJ1-1 many 13 TRBV5-1 TGCGCCAGCAGACAGGTGGCAGACACTGACGCTTTCTTT CASRQVADTDAFF
- TRBJ1-5 many 15 TRBV28 TGTGCCAGCAGTCCCGAGGGGGATTTCTATCAGCCCCAGCATTTT CASSPEGDFYQPQHF
- TRBJ2-7 few 12 TRBV11-2 TGTGCCAGCAGCTTAGATGGGGGGTCAGGCCGCTTC CASSLDGGSGRF
TRBD1 TRBJ2-1 many 15 TRBV5-1 TGCGCCAGCAGCCCCGGGACAGGGGATGTCCATGAGCAGTTCTTC CASSPGTGDVHEQFF
- TRBJ2-5 many 14 TRBV15 TGTGCCACCAGCAGAACCGTGGGAGACGGGACCCAGTACTTC CATSRTVGDGTQYF
- TRBJ1-1 many 13 TRBV5-5 TGTGCCAGCAGCTATCAGGGTGGTACTGAAGCTTTCTTT CASSYQGGTEAFF
TRBD2 TRBJ2-1 many 18 TRBV3-1 TGTGTCAGCAGCCTGACTAGCGGGAGGGCCCTCTCCTACAATGAGCAGTTCTTC CVSSLTSGRALSYNEQFF
- TRBJ2-7 many 15 TRBV20-1 TGCAGTGCTAGAGACCTTACAGAGACCGCCTACGAGCAGTACTTC CSARDLTETAYEQYF
- TRBJ2-2 many 15 TRBV11-3 TGTGCCAGCAGCCCCGACGGGCCGAACACCGGGGAGCTGTTTTTT CASSPDGPNTGELFF
TRBD1 TRBJ1-6 many 16 TRBV7-2 TGTGCCAGCAGCCAAGGGACAGGGGGAAAGGAATCACCCCTCCACTTT CASSQGTGGKESPLHF
- TRBJ2-7 many 12 TRBV28 TGTGCCAGCAGTTTCCAAAACTACGAGCAGTACTTC CASSFQNYEQYF
- TRBJ2-7 many 16 TRBV4-2 TGTGCCAGCAGCCAAGGACCGGTTTCCCAAGGCAACGAGCAGTACTTC CASSQGPVSQGNEQYF
- TRBJ2-2 many 13 TRBV2 TGTGCCAGCTTGTGGGGACACACCGGGGAGCTGTTTTTT CASLWGHTGELFF
- TRBJ2-6 many 17 TRBV5-4 TGTGCCAGCAGCTCGGGGGCCGTCCTCTCTGGGGCCAACGTCCTGACTTTC CASSSGAVLSGANVLTF
- TRBJ2-5 - 16 TRBV5-1 TGCGCCAGCAGCTTGGTCGGGACATCAGGGAAAGGGACCCAGTACTTC CASSLVGTSGKGTQYF
TRBD2 TRBJ2-3 many 20 TRBV7-9 TGTGCCAGCAGCCCAGGGGTCGGACTAGCGAGGGCCCCCCGCGGGGATACGCAGTATTTT CASSPGVGLARAPRGDTQYF
TRBD2 TRBJ2-1 many 16 TRBV4-1 TGCGCCAGCAGCCCCCTCTTAGCGGGAGTCGTGGATGAGCAGTTCTTC CASSPLLAGVVDEQFF
TRBD2 TRBJ2-5 many 12 TRBV2 TGTGCCAGCACACTAGCGGAAGAGACCCAGTACTTC CASTLAEETQYF
- TRBJ2-5 many 14 TRBV24-1 TGTGCCACCAGTGACTCTACTAGTGATGAGACCCAGTACTTC CATSDSTSDETQYF